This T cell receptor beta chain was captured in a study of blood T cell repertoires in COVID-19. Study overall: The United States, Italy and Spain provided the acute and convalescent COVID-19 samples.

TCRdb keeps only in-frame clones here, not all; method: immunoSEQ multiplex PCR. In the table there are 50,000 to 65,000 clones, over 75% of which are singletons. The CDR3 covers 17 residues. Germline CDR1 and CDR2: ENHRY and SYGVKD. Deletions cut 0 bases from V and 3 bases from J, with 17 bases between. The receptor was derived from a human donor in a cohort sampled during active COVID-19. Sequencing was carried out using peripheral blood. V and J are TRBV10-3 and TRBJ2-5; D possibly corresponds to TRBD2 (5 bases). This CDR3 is CAISESRVRVGEETQYF. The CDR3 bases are TGTGCCATCAGTGAGTCGAGGGTAAGGGTTGGAGAAGAGACCCAGTACTTC.